One T cell receptor (beta chain) is described in this entry. Authors' analysis steps: Cell counts per sample came from amplifying reference gene primers. Profiled with immunoSEQ multiplex PCR; TCRdb holds only in-frame clones, not every one. The V and J calls and clone size were taken over from that table, and D and trimming were inferred from the DNA. The sample has about 230,000 clones; about four fifths are singletons. The data derive from a study of blood T cell repertoires in COVID-19. Study information: Researchers got acute and convalescent COVID-19 samples from the United States, Italy and Spain. T cells, B-cell-depleted T cells, or PBMCs provided the cDNA or gDNA that served as material.

The CDR3 extends over 14 amino acids. Germline V CDR1 and CDR2: GTSNPN, SVGIG (reference sequence). V was pared by 5 bases and J by 5 bases, with 5 bases of the junction left unmatched. This chain uses TRBV30 with TRBJ2-1; 11 bases line up with TRBD2. The source is a woman of 80 years or more with COVID-19, enrolled during active disease. The sample was peripheral blood. The CDR3 here is CAWYTSGRHNEQFF. CDR3 in DNA: TGTGCCTGGTACACTAGCGGGAGACACAATGAGCAGTTCTTC.